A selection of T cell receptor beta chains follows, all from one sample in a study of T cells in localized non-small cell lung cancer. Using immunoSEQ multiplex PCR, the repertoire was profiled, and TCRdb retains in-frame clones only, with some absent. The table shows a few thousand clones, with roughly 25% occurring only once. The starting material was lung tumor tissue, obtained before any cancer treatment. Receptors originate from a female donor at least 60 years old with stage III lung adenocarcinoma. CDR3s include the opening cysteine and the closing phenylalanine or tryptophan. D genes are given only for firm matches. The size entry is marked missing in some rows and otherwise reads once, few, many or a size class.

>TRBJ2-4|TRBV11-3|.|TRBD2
TGTGCCAGCACCTCTCCTAGCGGCAAAAACATTCAGTACTTC
CASTSPSGKNIQYF
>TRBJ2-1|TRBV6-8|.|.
TGTGCCAGCCGACTTTTTACAGCTGGGGGCTACAATGAGCAGTTCTTC
CASRLFTAGGYNEQFF
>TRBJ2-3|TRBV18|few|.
TGTGCCAGCTCAACTTTCACAGATACGCAGTATTTT
CASSTFTDTQYF
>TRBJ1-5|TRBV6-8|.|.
TGTGCCAGCAGTGACTCGAGGGGGAGCAATCAGCCCCAGCATTTT
CASSDSRGSNQPQHF
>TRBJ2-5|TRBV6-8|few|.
TGTGCCAGCAGTTTGACCCTCGGAGTCCAAGAGACCCAGTACTTC
CASSLTLGVQETQYF
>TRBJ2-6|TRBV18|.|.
TGTGCCAGCTCACCAAGGGCTCAGGGTCAAACTGGGGCCAACGTCCTGACTTTC
CASSPRAQGQTGANVLTF
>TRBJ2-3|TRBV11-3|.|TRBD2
TGTGCCAGCAGCTGGGGACTAGGTACAGATACGCAGTATTTT
CASSWGLGTDTQYF
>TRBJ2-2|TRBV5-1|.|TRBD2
TGCGCCAGCAGCTCGGGACTAGCGGGAGGTACCGGGGAGCTGTTTTTT
CASSSGLAGGTGELFF
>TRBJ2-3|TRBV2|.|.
TGTGCCAGCAGTGAATTGACTAAAACAACAGATACGCAGTATTTT
CASSELTKTTDTQYF
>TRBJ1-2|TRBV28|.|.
TGTGCCAGCAGTTTAGAGGCCGGATGGTATGGCTACACCTTC
CASSLEAGWYGYTF
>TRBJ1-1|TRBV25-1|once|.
TGTGCCAGCAGAATGGAGGGCACCCCCGAAGCTTTCTTT
CASRMEGTPEAFF
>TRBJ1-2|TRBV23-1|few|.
TGCGCCAGCAGTCAATCAACGGGGGAAGGGCGATATGGCTACACCTTC
CASSQSTGEGRYGYTF
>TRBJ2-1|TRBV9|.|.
TGTGCCAGCAGCGTAGCGAGTGGGTCCGAGGGTGAGCAGTTCTTC
CASSVASGSEGEQFF
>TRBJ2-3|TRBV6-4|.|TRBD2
TGTGCCAGCAGCACAGCGGGAACTATCCCCGGCACAGATACGCAGTATTTT
CASSTAGTIPGTDTQYF
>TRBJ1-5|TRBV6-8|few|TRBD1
TGTGCCAGCAGTTACCCGACAGGGGACCCGAATTCCAATCAGCCCCAGCATTTT
CASSYPTGDPNSNQPQHF
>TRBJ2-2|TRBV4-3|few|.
TGCGCCAGCAGCCAGGCGCGCACCGGGGAGCTGTTTTTT
CASSQARTGELFF
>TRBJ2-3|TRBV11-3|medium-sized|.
TGTGCCAGCAGCTTAGATCCACCCCCGAGGGATACGCAGTATTTT
CASSLDPPPRDTQYF
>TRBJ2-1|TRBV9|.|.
TGTGCCAGCAGTGCTACTAGGGGGAATGAGCAGTTCTTC
CASSATRGNEQFF
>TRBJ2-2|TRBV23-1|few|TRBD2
TGCGCCAGCAGCTGGGGACTAGCGGAGAACACCGGGGAGCTGTTTTTT
CASSWGLAENTGELFF
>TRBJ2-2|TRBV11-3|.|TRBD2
TGTGCCAGCAGTAAACTAGCGGGAGTTAACACCGGGGAGCTGTTTTTT
CASSKLAGVNTGELFF
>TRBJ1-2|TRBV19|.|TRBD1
TGTGCCAGTAGTCCCTTGACAGGGGGCTGGAGTGGCTACACCTTC
CASSPLTGGWSGYTF
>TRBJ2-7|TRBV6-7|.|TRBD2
TGTGCCAGCAGTTACTCGCTAGCGGGACCAGTCTCCTACGAGCAGTACTTC
CASSYSLAGPVSYEQYF
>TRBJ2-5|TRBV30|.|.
TGTGCCTGGACCCAACCCAGGGTGAGGAAAGAGACCCAGTACTTC
CAWTQPRVRKETQYF
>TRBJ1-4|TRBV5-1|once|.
TGCGCCAGCAGCTTGGCCCTGTCGTCAACTAATGAAAAACTGTTTTTT
CASSLALSSTNEKLFF
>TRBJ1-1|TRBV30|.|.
TGTGCCTGGAGTGTACTGGGAGACCCTATGAACACTGAAGCTTTCTTT
CAWSVLGDPMNTEAFF
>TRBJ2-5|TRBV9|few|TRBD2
TGTGCCAGTTCACCGGGGGGAGAGACCCAGTACTTC
CASSPGGETQYF
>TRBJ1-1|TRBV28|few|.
TGTGCCAGCAGACGGACGACGAACACTGAAGCTTTCTTT
CASRRTTNTEAFF
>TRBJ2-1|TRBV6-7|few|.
TGTGCCAGCAGTTACGCGAATGAGCAGTTCTTC
CASSYANEQFF
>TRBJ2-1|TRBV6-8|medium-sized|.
TGTGCCAGCAGTTTCGACGGGAGCCGTTACAATGAGCAGTTCTTC
CASSFDGSRYNEQFF
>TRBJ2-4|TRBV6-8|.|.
TGTGCCAGCGGTGGCGCAGGGGTCAAAAACATTCAGTACTTC
CASGGAGVKNIQYF
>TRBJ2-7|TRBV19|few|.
TGTGCCAGTAGTATGCCAGGGGGGACGACCTACGAGCAGTACTTC
CASSMPGGTTYEQYF
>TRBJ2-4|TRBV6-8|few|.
TGTGCCAGCAGGGACAGCACAGCTACCCAGCGGATATACATTCAGTACTTC
CASRDSTATQRIYIQYF
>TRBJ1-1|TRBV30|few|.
TGTGCCTGGACTCAAGCCCAGAACACTGAAGCTTTCTTT
CAWTQAQNTEAFF
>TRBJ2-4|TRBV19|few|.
TGTGCCAGTAGTCGGGACGGTGGGGACATTCAGTACTTC
CASSRDGGDIQYF
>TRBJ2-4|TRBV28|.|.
TGTGCCAGCAGTTTGGGCAGCAACATTCAGTACTTC
CASSLGSNIQYF
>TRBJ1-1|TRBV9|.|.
TGTGCCAGCAGCGTAGAGGCAAGAACTGAAGCTTTCTTT
CASSVEARTEAFF
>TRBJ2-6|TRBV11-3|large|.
TGTGCCAGCAGCCCGTCCGCGGGCCCTGGGGCCAACGTCCTGACTTTC
CASSPSAGPGANVLTF
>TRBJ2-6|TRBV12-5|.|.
TGTGCTAGTGGTTTGGTTTACTTAAGGTCCTCCGGGGCCAACGTCCTGACTTTC
CASGLVYLRSSGANVLTF
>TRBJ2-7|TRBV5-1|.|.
TGCGCCAGCAGCTTGGACACGGGAAGCGGCAACGAGCAGTACTTC
CASSLDTGSGNEQYF
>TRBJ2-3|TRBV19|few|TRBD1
TGTGCCAGTAGTATGGGGACAGCCCGGAATACGCAGTATTTT
CASSMGTARNTQYF
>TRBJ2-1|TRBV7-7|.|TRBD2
TGTGCCAGCAGCTTAGGAACTAGCGGGAGAAGTGAGCAGTTCTTC
CASSLGTSGRSEQFF
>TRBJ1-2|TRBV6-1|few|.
TGTGCCAGCAGTGAAATGGACGGAATTGGTGGCTACACCTTC
CASSEMDGIGGYTF
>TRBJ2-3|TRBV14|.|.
TGTGCCAGCAGCCAGAGGGGTACGCAGTATTTT
CASSQRGTQYF
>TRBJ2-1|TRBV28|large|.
TGTGCCAGCACCCTAAGGCGGGGCATCCCCAATGAGCAGTTCTTC
CASTLRRGIPNEQFF
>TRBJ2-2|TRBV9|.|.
TGTGCCAGCAGCCGGGGGGCTATCAAGTGGACCGGGGAGCTGTTTTTT
CASSRGAIKWTGELFF
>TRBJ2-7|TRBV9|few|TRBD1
TGTGCCAGCACCCGCCAGCAGGGGGCTTATGGGGAGCAGTACTTC
CASTRQQGAYGEQYF
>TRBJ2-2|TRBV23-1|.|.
TGCGCCAGCAGCCAAGATCTACGGCTGGGCGGCGGGGAGCTGTTTTTT
CASSQDLRLGGGELFF
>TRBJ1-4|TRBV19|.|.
TGTGCCAGTAGTATCTCTGTGAGTTTCAATGAAAAACTGTTTTTT
CASSISVSFNEKLFF
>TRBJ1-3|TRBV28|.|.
TGTGCCAGCAGTCCCTGGCTCTCTGGAAACACCATATATTTT
CASSPWLSGNTIYF
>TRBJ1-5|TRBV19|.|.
TGTGCCAGTAGTATAGAGGGGACCCTTAATCAGCCCCAGCATTTT
CASSIEGTLNQPQHF
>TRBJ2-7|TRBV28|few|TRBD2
TGTGCCAGTCAACTAGCGGGAGGGCTAGGCTACGAGCAGTACTTC
CASQLAGGLGYEQYF
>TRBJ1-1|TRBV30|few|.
TGTGCCTGGAGTGTACTTAGGAAGAACACTGAAGCTTTCTTT
CAWSVLRKNTEAFF
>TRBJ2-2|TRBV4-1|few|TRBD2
TGCGCCAGCAGCCAAGGTCCCCCGGGACTAGCGGGAAACACCGGGGAGCTGTTTTTT
CASSQGPPGLAGNTGELFF
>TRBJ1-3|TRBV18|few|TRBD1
TGTGCCAGCTCACCGATACAGGGGGCTGGAAACACCATATATTTT
CASSPIQGAGNTIYF
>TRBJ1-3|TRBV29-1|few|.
TGCAGCGTTGAAGTCGGGGGCTATGGAAACACCATATATTTT
CSVEVGGYGNTIYF
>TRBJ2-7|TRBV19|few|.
TGTGCCAGTAGTATCTCAGGAGCCAGCTCCTACGAGCAGTACTTC
CASSISGASSYEQYF
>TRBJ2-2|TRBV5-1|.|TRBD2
TGCGCCAGCGGAATTAGCGGGAGACCCGCCGGGGAGCTGTTTTTT
CASGISGRPAGELFF